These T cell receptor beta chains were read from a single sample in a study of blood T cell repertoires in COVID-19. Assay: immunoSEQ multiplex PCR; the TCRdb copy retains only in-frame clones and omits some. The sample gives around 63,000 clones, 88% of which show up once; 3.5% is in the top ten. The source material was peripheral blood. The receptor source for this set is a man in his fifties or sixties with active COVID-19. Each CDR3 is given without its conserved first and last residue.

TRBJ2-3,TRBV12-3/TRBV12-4,ASSFSSTDTQY
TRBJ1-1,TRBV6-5,ASSHYPPGVNEAF
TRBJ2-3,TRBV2,ASSEVGGTDTQY
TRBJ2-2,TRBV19,ASSHGGYQNTGELF
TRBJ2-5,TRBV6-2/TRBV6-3,ASSYSGQAAETQY
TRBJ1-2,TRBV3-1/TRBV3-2,ASSIRTGDYGYT
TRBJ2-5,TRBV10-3,AISEPRGDRKETQY
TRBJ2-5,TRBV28,ASSLWGQGTGETQY
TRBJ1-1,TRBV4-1,ASSQDQGNTEAF
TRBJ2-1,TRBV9,ASSAGDTYNEQF
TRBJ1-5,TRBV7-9,ASSLGPNQPQH
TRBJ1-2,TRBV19,ASSIRTRQDYGYT
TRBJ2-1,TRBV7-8,ASRSTAFGSYNEQF
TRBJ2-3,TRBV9,ASSAPLSGGARDTQY
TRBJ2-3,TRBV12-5,ASVPGSGTSGGWGTQY
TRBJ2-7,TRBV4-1,ASSQVLWDRFSEQY
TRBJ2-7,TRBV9,ASSPREGTYEQY
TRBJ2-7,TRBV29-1,SVEVRYEQY
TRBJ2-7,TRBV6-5,ASSRIGQSSYEQY
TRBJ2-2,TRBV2,ASSVLAGSSTGELF
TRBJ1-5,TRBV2,ASSEMATRSNQPQH
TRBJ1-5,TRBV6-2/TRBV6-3,ASSSYEQYQPQH